A single sample gave rise to the 25 T cell receptor beta chains below, sequenced in a study of blood T cell repertoires in COVID-19. Clones were read by immunoSEQ multiplex PCR, and TCRdb kept only the in-frame ones, dropping some. The table shows around 250,000 clones, with 80% to 90% occurring only once. Sequenced sample: peripheral blood. The receptor set was obtained from a man aged 60 to 69 with acute or convalescent COVID-19.

This chain links TRBV3-1 (or the pseudogene TRBV3-2) with TRBJ2-7, with 12 positions matching TRBD2. The CDR3 runs 17 residues. Germline loops: CDR1 LGHDT, CDR2 YNNKEL (reference sequence). Unmatched junction bases numbered 11, after V lost 3 bases and J lost 5 bases. The CDR3 loop is CASSQGFTSGRMNEQYF. The DNA of the CDR3 is TGTGCCAGCAGCCAGGGATTCACTAGCGGGAGGATGAACGAGCAGTACTTC.

The rearrangement joins TRBV7-2 to TRBJ1-1; D remains unclear. Trimming stripped 3 bases from V and 2 bases from J, with 10 bases between. In germline, CDR1 is SGHTA, CDR2 FQGNSA. There are 14 residues in the CDR3. The CDR3 reads CASSLANDNTEAFF. The CDR3 DNA reads TGTGCCAGCAGCTTGGCAAATGATAACACTGAAGCTTTCTTT.

This chain connects TRBV29-1 to TRBJ2-5, with 8 bases lining up with TRBD1. From germline, CDR1 is SQVTM and CDR2 ANQGSEA. V trimming: 0 bases; J trimming: 0 bases; junction bases outside the gene matches: 9. The length of the CDR3 is 17 residues. The CDR3: CSVEDSGQGAHQETQYF. DNA for the CDR3: TGCAGCGTTGAAGATTCAGGCCAGGGGGCGCACCAAGAGACCCAGTACTTC.

This chain connects TRBV7-9 to TRBJ1-2; 9 bases agree with TRBD1. The germline V gene encodes CDR1 SEHNR and CDR2 FQNEAQ (reference sequence). The CDR3 has 14 amino acids. Unmatched junction bases numbered 8, after V lost 5 bases and J lost 7 bases. The CDR3 coding sequence is TGTGCCAGCAGCGAACGGACAGGGGACTCTGGCTACACCTTC. Encoded protein: CASSERTGDSGYTF.

The chain is built from TRBV7-9 and TRBJ1-2; D perhaps matches TRBD1 (5 bases). CDR1 SEHNR and CDR2 FQNEAQ come from the germline V gene (reference sequence). This CDR3 region has 14 residues. With 5 bases removed from V and 2 bases from J, the gap between germline ends came to 12 bases. The CDR3 DNA is TGTGCCAGCAGCGGCGACGACAGAAACTATGGCTACACCTTC. It is translated as CASSGDDRNYGYTF.

This chain uses TRBV7-2 with TRBJ1-6; D is possibly TRBD1 (6 bases). Looked up from germline, CDR1 is SGHTA and CDR2 is FQGNSA. Trimming took 1 base from V and 3 from J, leaving 7 bases between them. CDR3 size: 15 residues. As DNA, the CDR3 is TGTGCCAGCAGCTTAGGGGGACACTATAATTCACCCCTCCACTTT. Translation gives CASSLGGHYNSPLHF.

J is TRBJ1-5 and V is TRBV7-2; D gene ambiguous. Germline lookup yields CDR1 SGHTA and CDR2 FQGNSA. With 5 bases removed from V and 4 bases from J, the gap between germline ends came to 12 bases. The length of the CDR3 is 14 residues. CDR3 residues: CASSDRGRNQPQHF. As DNA, the CDR3 is TGTGCCAGCAGCGACCGAGGAAGGAATCAGCCCCAGCATTTT.

The chain recombines TRBV7-2 with TRBJ1-3; TRBD1 might be the D (5 bases). CDR3 size: 14 residues. Trimming removed 1 base at V and 3 bases at J, with 7 bases between. Germline values: CDR1 SGHTA, CDR2 FQGNSA. The DNA for the CDR3 is TGTGCCAGCAGCTTAGAGGGGCTTGGAAACACCATATATTTT. It yields the protein CASSLEGLGNTIYF. Full variable domain (rest looked up from reference TRBV7-2 and TRBJ1-3): GAGVSQSPSNKVTEKGKDVELRCDPISGHTALYWYRQSLGQGLEFLIYFQGNSAPDKSGLPSDRFSAERTGGSVSTLTIQRTQQEDSAVYLCASSLEGLGNTIYFGEGSWLTVV.

The rearrangement uses TRBV28 and TRBJ2-7; 10 nucleotides align to TRBD1. The CDR3 is 13 residues long. Germline values: CDR1 MDHEN, CDR2 SYDVKM. V trimming: 5 bases; J trimming: 5 bases; junction bases outside the gene matches: 3. The CDR3 DNA follows: TGTGCCAGCAGTACAGGGACAGGGGACGAGCAGTACTTC. It translates to CASSTGTGDEQYF.

The CDR3, as DNA: TGTGCCAGCAGCTTCAATCCCACCGGGGAGCTGTTTTTT. It yields the protein CASSFNPTGELFF. The chain combines TRBV7-8 with TRBJ2-2; unclear D gene. This CDR3 region has 13 residues. The germline gives CDR1 SGHVS, CDR2 FQNEAQ. V was cut by 3 bases and J by 4 bases, with 6 bases left in between.

This sequence joins TRBV9 and TRBJ2-3, with 8 bases that match TRBD2. CDR3 length: 15 residues. Trimming took 2 bases from V and 3 from J; bases not matched to a gene: 5. Germline CDR1 and CDR2: SGDLS and YYNGEE. CDR3: CASSVREGGTDTQYF. The CDR3 bases are TGTGCCAGCAGCGTCCGGGAGGGCGGGACAGATACGCAGTATTTT.

The chain recombines TRBV18 with TRBJ2-5; D possibly corresponds to TRBD1 (5 bases). Germline V gives CDR1 KGHSH, CDR2 LQKENI. V was cut by 2 bases and J by 2 bases, with 15 bases left in between. The CDR3 length is 16 residues. The CDR3 sequence: CASSPTGLVTQETQYF. The CDR3 nucleotides read TGTGCCAGCTCACCAACAGGATTGGTCACACAAGAGACCCAGTACTTC.

The chain joins TRBV10-3 to TRBJ2-7; D perhaps matches TRBD1 (6 bases). This CDR3 has 14 residues. V was cut by 6 bases and J by 5 bases, with 17 bases left in between. Germline V CDR1 and CDR2: ENHRY, SYGVKD. CDR3 residues: CAIRRANSGDEQYF. CDR3 nucleotides: TGTGCCATCAGGAGGGCCAATTCAGGGGACGAGCAGTACTTC.

The CDR3 loop reads CASSLTAPSGSKETQYF. The CDR3 bases are TGTGCCAGCAGTTTAACAGCCCCTAGCGGGAGTAAGGAGACCCAGTACTTC. The chain uses TRBV27 and TRBJ2-5, with 10 positions matching TRBD2. CDR1 is MNHEY and CDR2 is SMNVEV in the germline V gene (reference sequence). The J segment lost 5 bases and the V segment lost 2 bases, leaving 11 bases of the junction unmatched. The CDR3 has 17 amino acids.

This chain links TRBV5-1 with TRBJ1-1; D possibly corresponds to TRBD1 (6 bases). Looked up from germline, CDR1 is SGHRS and CDR2 is YFSETQ. V was shortened by 1 base and J by 4 bases, with 8 bases between the two germline ends. This CDR3 is built from 13 residues. The CDR3 protein is CASSLSGATEAFF. The CDR3 coding sequence is TGCGCCAGCAGCTTGTCAGGGGCCACTGAAGCTTTCTTT.

V is TRBV7-8 and J is TRBJ2-5; D might be TRBD1 (5 bases). Germline V lookup: CDR1 SGHVS, CDR2 FQNEAQ. The CDR3 extends over 14 amino acids. V lost 5 bases and J 5 bases, leaving 15 bases between the germline ends. CDR3 protein: CASSPRRGTETQYF. The CDR3 bases are TGTGCCAGCAGCCCGCGAAGGGGCACGGAGACCCAGTACTTC.

This clone was seen more than once but under ten times. This sequence joins TRBV19 and TRBJ1-1, with D tentatively TRBD1 (5 bases). The CDR3 loop spans 15 amino acids. Germline CDR1 and CDR2: LNHDA and SQIVND (reference sequence). The germline V and J ends were trimmed by 5 bases and 1 base, with 14 bases remaining between them. In nucleotides, the CDR3 is TGTGCCAGTAGTTCATGGACACGATCGAACACTGAAGCTTTCTTT. The encoded protein is CASSSWTRSNTEAFF.

This chain uses TRBV3-1 (or the pseudogene TRBV3-2) with TRBJ2-7; D call uncertain. This CDR3 comprises 16 residues. V lost 0 bases to trimming and J lost 5 bases, with 17 bases between them. Germline-derived CDR1 and CDR2 are LGHDT and YNNKEL (reference sequence). The CDR3: CASSQDLTGTRHEQYF. The CDR3 DNA follows: TGTGCCAGCAGCCAAGATTTAACGGGTACACGCCACGAGCAGTACTTC.

This clone was counted once. The chain carries TRBV5-1 and TRBJ2-6, with 9 bases identical to TRBD1. Per the germline V gene, CDR1 is SGHRS and CDR2 is YFSETQ. V shed 3 bases, J shed 0 bases, and the junction held 7 bases outside the gene matches. This CDR3 has 18 amino acids. CDR3 DNA sequence: TGCGCCAGCAGCTCCCGACAGGGGGGCTCCTCTGGGGCCAACGTCCTGACTTTC. Protein product: CASSSRQGGSSGANVLTF.

The gene calls are TRBV20-1 and TRBJ1-1, with D unresolved. The V end lost 6 bases, the J end lost 7 bases, and 12 bases lay between the germline ends. The germline gives CDR1 DFQATT, CDR2 SNEGSKA (reference sequence). There are 11 residues in the CDR3. In DNA, the CDR3 is TGCAGTGCAGCAGGACGGGATGAAGCTTTCTTT. Translated, it gives CSAAGRDEAFF.

This clone was seen only once. Sequence at one end of the junction differs from germline and may be a read error. V and J are TRBV7-7 and TRBJ2-2; TRBD1 might be the D (5 bases). The CDR3 loop spans 15 amino acids. Germline lookup yields CDR1 SSHAT and CDR2 FNYEAQ (reference sequence). The CDR3 DNA sequence: TGTGCTAGCAGCTTAGATGGGGCGCAGACCGGGGAGCTGTTTTTT. Its protein product is CASSLDGAQTGELFF.

This clone has only a few counts. The J gene is TRBJ2-6, the V gene TRBV7-3; D gene ambiguous. The germline V and J ends were trimmed by 0 bases and 2 bases, with 5 bases remaining between them. The CDR3 has 15 amino acids. Germline V gives CDR1 SGHTA, CDR2 FQGTGA. The CDR3 bases are TGTGCCAGCAGCTTAACCTTTCCTGGGGCCAACGTCCTGACTTTC. Translation gives CASSLTFPGANVLTF.

The CDR3 loop is CASRDRVLGANEKLFF. The CDR3 coding sequence is TGTGCCAGCAGGGACAGGGTTTTAGGAGCTAATGAAAAACTGTTTTTT. V and J are TRBV6-6 and TRBJ1-4; 8 nucleotides agree with TRBD1. Germline V lookup: CDR1 MNHNY, CDR2 SVGAGI (reference sequence). V shed 6 bases and J 3 bases; nucleotides not matched to a gene: 9. The CDR3 is 16 residues long.

A few counts support this clone. The chain recombines TRBV28 with TRBJ2-2, with 7 bases fitting TRBD1. The V gene end was trimmed by 1 base and the J gene end by 0 bases; junction bases not matched to a gene: 2. Germline V gives CDR1 MDHEN, CDR2 SYDVKM. This CDR3 contains 16 residues. The CDR3 DNA follows: TGTGCCAGCAGTTTATCCCAGGGGGCGAACACCGGGGAGCTGTTTTTT. Translating it yields CASSLSQGANTGELFF.

The gene calls are TRBV30 and TRBJ1-4; 7 bases align to TRBD1. V shed 0 bases and J 7 bases; nucleotides not matched to a gene: 5. In germline, CDR1 is GTSNPN, CDR2 SVGIG (reference sequence). The CDR3 runs to 14 residues. In DNA, the CDR3 is TGTGCCTGGAGTGTAGGGACAGCGGTTGAAAAACTGTTTTTT. The encoded protein is CAWSVGTAVEKLFF.